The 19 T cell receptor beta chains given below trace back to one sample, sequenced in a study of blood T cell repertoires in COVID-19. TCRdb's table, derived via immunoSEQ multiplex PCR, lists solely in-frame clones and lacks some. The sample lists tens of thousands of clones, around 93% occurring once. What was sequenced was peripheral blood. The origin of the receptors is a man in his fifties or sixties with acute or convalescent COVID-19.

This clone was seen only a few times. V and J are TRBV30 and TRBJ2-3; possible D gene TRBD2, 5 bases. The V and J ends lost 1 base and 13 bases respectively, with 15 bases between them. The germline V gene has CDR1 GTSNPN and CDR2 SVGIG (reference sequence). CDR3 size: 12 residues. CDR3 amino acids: CAWSGGLTQEYF. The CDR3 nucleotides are TGTGCCTGGAGTGGAGGGTTGACTCAGGAGTATTTT.

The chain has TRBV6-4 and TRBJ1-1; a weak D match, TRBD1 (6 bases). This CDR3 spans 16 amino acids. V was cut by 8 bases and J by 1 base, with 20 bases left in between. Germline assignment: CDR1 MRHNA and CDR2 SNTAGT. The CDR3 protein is CASSLGVRTENTEAFF. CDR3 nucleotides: TGTGCCAGCTCCCTAGGGGTGAGGACAGAGAACACTGAAGCTTTCTTT.

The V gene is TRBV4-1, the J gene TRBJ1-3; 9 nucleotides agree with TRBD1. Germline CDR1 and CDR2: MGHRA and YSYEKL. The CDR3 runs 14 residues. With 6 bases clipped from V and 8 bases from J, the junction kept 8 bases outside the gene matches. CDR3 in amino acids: CASRGTGQWDTIYF. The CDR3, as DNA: TGCGCCAGCAGAGGGACAGGGCAGTGGGACACCATATATTTT.

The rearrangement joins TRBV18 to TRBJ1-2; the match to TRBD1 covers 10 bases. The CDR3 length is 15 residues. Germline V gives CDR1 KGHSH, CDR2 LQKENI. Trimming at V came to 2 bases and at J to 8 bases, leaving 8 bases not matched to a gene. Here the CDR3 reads CASSPDGTGVRGYTF. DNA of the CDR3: TGTGCCAGCTCACCAGATGGGACAGGGGTTCGGGGCTACACCTTC. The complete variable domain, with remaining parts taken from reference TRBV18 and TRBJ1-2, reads NAGVMQNPRHLVRRRGQEARLRCSPMKGHSHVYWYRQLPEEGLKFMVYLQKENIIDESGMPKERFSAEFPKEGPSILRIQQVVRGDSAAYFCASSPDGTGVRGYTFGSGTRLTVV.

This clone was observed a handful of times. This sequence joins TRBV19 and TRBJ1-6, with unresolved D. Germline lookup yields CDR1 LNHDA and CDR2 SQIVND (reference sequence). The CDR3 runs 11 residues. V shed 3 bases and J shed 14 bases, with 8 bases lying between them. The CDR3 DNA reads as TGTGCCAGTAGTATCGACAAATCCCTCCACTTT. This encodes CASSIDKSLHF.

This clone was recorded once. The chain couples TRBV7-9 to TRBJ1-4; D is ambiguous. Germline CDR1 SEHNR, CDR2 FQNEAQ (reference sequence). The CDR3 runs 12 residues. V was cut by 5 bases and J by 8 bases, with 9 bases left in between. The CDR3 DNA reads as TGTGCCAGCAGCCAGGTCCAGGAAAAACTGTTTTTT. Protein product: CASSQVQEKLFF.

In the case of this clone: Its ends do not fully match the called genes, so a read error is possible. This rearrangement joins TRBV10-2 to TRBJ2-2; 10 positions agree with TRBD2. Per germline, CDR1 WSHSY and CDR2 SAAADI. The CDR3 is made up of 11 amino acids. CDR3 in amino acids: CASSPSGGLFF. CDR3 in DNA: TGCGCCAGCAGTCCTAGCGGGGGGCTGTTTTTT.

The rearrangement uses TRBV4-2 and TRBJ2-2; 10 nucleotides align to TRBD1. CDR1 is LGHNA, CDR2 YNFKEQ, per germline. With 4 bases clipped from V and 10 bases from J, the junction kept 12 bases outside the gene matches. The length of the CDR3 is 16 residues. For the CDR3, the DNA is TGTGCCAGCAGCCCAGGCGGGACAGGGGACGTAGTGGAGCTGTTTTTT. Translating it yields CASSPGGTGDVVELFF.

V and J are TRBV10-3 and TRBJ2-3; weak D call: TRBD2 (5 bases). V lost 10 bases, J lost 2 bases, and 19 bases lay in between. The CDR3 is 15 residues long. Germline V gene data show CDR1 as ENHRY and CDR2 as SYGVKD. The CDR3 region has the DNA TGTGCCAGCGCCCTCGAGGGAAGGCACACAGATACGCAGTATTTT. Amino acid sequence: CASALEGRHTDTQYF.

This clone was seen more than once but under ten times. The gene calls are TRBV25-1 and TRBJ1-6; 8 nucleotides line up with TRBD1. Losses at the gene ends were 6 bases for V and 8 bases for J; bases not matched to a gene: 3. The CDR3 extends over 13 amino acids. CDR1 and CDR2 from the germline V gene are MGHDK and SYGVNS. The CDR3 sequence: CASRGQGDSPLHF. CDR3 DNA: TGTGCCAGCAGAGGACAGGGAGATTCACCCCTCCACTTT.

CDR3: CATSDLPGQGDNEQFF. CDR3 nucleotide sequence: TGTGCCACCAGTGATTTGCCGGGACAGGGAGACAATGAGCAGTTCTTC. The chain combines TRBV24-1 with TRBJ2-1, with 9 bases lining up with TRBD1. Germline V gene lookup returns CDR1 KGHDR and CDR2 SFDVKD. Trimming at V came to 0 bases and at J to 5 bases, leaving 4 bases not matched to a gene. The CDR3 loop spans 16 amino acids.

The CDR3 DNA is TGTGCCAGCAGCTTGTACTCCGGGACAGGGCCCCTTATTAAGCAGTTCTTC. This sequence encodes CASSLYSGTGPLIKQFF. This chain uses TRBV7-3 with TRBJ2-1, with 9 bases that match TRBD1. Germline V gene data show CDR1 as SGHTA and CDR2 as FQGTGA. The CDR3 covers 17 residues. V trimming: 3 bases; J trimming: 11 bases; junction bases outside the gene matches: 17.

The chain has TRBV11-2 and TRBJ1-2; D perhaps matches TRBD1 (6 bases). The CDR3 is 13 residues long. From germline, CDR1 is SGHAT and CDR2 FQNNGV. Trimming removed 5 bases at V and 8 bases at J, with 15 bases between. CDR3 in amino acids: CASSKEGVAGYTF. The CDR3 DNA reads TGTGCCAGCAGCAAAGAGGGGGTGGCGGGCTACACCTTC.

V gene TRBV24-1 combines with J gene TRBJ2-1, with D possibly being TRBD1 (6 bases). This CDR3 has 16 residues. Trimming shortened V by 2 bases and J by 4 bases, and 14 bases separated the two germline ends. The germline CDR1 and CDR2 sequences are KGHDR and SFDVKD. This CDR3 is CATSDSWGRHYNEQFF. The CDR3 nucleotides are TGTGCCACCAGTGATTCGTGGGGGCGCCATTACAATGAGCAGTTCTTC.

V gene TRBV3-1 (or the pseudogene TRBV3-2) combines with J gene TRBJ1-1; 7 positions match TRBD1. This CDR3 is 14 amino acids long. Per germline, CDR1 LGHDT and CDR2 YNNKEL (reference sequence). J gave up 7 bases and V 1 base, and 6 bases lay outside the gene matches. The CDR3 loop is CASSQANRGGEAFF. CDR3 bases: TGTGCCAGCAGCCAAGCAAACAGGGGTGGTGAAGCTTTCTTT.

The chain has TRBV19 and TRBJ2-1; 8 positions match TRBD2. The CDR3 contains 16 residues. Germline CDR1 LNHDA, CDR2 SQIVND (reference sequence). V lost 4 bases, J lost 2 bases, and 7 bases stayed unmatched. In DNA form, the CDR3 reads TGTGCCAGTAGTACAACCGGGACTAGGGCCTACAATGAGCAGTTCTTC. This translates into CASSTTGTRAYNEQFF. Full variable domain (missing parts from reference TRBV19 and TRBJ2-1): DGGITQSPKYLFRKEGQNVTLSCEQNLNHDAMYWYRQDPGQGLRLIYYSQIVNDFQKGDIAEGYSVSREKKESFPLTVTSAQKNPTAFYLCASSTTGTRAYNEQFFGPGTRLTVL.

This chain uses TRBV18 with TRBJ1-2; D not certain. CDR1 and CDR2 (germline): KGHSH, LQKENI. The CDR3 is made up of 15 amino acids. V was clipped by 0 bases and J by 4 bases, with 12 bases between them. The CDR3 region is CASSPPGRESYGYTF. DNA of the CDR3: TGTGCCAGCTCACCACCCGGGAGGGAAAGCTATGGCTACACCTTC. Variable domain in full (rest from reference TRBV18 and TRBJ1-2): NAGVMQNPRHLVRRRGQEARLRCSPMKGHSHVYWYRQLPEEGLKFMVYLQKENIIDESGMPKERFSAEFPKEGPSILRIQQVVRGDSAAYFCASSPPGRESYGYTFGSGTRLTVV.

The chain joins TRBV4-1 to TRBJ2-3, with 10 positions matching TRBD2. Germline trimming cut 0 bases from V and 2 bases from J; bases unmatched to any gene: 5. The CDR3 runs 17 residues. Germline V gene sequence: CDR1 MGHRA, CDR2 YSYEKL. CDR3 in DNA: TGCGCCAGCAGCCAAGACTATAGCGGGGGGTACACAGATACGCAGTATTTT. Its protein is CASSQDYSGGYTDTQYF.

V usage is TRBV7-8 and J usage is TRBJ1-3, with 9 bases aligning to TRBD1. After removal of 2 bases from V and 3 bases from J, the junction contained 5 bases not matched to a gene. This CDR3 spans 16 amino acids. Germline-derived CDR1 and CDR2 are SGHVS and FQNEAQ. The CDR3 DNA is TGTGCCAGCAGCTTACGTAACAGGGGGCTTGGAAACACCATATATTTT. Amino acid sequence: CASSLRNRGLGNTIYF. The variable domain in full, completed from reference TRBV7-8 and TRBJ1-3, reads GAGVSQSPRYKVAKRGQDVALRCDPISGHVSLFWYQQALGQGPEFLTYFQNEAQLDKSGLPSDRFFAERPEGSVSTLKIQRTQQEDSAVYLCASSLRNRGLGNTIYFGEGSWLTVV.